This TCR beta chain came from a study of control samples from healthy donors and cancer patients. A few counts support this clone. Trimming stripped 8 bases from V and 1 base from J, with 12 bases between. The CDR3 covers 14 residues. The germline gives CDR1 MDHEN, CDR2 SYDVKM. Data came from immunoSEQ multiplex PCR; TCRdb stores just in-frame clones and leaves some out. This sample carries roughly 120,000 clones, approximately 90% of them seen once, and the ten largest clones take around an eighth. The rearrangement uses TRBV28 and TRBJ1-5; D is ambiguous. The receptor's source is a young man in good health. Sequenced input: blood. The CDR3 DNA follows: TGTGCCAGCGAGGATAGCCCGAGCAATCAGCCCCAGCATTTT. Its translation: CASEDSPSNQPQHF.